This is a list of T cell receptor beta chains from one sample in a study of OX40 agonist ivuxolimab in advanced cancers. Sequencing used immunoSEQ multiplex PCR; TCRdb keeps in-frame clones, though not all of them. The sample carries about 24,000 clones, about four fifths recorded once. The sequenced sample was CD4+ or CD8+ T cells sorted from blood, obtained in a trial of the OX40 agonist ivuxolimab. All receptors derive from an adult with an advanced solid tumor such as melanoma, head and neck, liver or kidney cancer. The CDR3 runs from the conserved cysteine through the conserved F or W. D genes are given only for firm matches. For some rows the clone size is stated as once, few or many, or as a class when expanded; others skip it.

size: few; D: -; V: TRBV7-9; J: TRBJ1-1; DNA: TGTGCCAGCAGCCCCACAGAGTGGAACACTGAAGCTTTCTTT; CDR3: CASSPTEWNTEAFF
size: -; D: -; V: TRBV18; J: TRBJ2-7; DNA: TGTGCCAGCTCACGAACAGCCTACGAGCAGTACTTC; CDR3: CASSRTAYEQYF
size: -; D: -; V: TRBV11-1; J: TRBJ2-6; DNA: TGTGCCAGCAGCTTAGAACCCCCAGGGAGTGGGGCCAACGTCCTGACTTTC; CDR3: CASSLEPPGSGANVLTF
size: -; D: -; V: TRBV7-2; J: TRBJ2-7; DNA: TGTGCCAGCAGCTTAGCGGCAGACTCGGCCTACGAGCAGTACTTC; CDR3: CASSLAADSAYEQYF
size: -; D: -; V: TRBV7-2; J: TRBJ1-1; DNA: TGTGCCAGCAGCTTACAGGGCGTCACTGAAGCTTTCTTT; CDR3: CASSLQGVTEAFF
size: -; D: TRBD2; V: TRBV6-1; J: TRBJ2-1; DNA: TGTGCCAGCAGTGCCGGGACTAGCGGGGTCAATGAGCAGTTCTTC; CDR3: CASSAGTSGVNEQFF
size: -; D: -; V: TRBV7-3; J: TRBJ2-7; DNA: TGTGCCAGCAGCCGGATTGAGACAGACTGCTACGAGCAGTACTTC; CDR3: CASSRIETDCYEQYF
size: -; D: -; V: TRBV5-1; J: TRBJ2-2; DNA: TGCGCCAGCAGACCCGCTAGGTCGAACACCGGGGAGCTGTTTTTT; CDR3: CASRPARSNTGELFF
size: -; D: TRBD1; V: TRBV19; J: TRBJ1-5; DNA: TGTGCCAGTAGCGACACAGGGGGCGGGCATCAGCCCCAGCATTTT; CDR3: CASSDTGGGHQPQHF
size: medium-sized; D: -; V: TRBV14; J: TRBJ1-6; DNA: TGTGCCAGCAGCCAAGATCCGGCAGGGAGGTCACCCCTCCACTTT; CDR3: CASSQDPAGRSPLHF
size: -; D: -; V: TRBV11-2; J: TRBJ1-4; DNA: TGTGCCAGCAGCCCAAGGTTACGAACGACAATGAATGAAAAACTGTTTTTT; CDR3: CASSPRLRTTMNEKLFF
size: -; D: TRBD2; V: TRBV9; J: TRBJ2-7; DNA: TGTGCCAGCAGCAGCCCCCGGGGGGGCCTAAACGAGCAGTACTTC; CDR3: CASSSPRGGLNEQYF
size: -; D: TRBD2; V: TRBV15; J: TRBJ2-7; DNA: TGTGCCACCACCAGCGGGAACTCCTACGAGCAGTACTTC; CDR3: CATTSGNSYEQYF
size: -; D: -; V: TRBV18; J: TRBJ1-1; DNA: TGTGCCAGCTCACCGGGTAGAAACACTGAAGCTTTCTTT; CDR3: CASSPGRNTEAFF
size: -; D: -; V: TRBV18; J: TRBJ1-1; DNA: TGTGCCAGCTCACTTAAAGGGGACACGAACACTGAAGCTTTCTTT; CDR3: CASSLKGDTNTEAFF
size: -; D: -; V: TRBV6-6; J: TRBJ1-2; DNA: TGTGCCAGCAGTTACTCGCGGACCGGCTACACCTTC; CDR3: CASSYSRTGYTF
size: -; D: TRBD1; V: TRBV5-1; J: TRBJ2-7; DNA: TGCGCCAGCAGCAGCAGGGGGCTAACCTACGAGCAGTACTTC; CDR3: CASSSRGLTYEQYF
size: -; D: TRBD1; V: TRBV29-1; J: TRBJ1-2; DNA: TGCAGCGTCGGCGACAGGGTTAATGGCTACACCTTC; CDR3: CSVGDRVNGYTF
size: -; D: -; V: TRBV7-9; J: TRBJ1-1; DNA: TGTGTCGTAAACCAATTGAACACTGAAGCTTTCTTT; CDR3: CVVNQLNTEAFF
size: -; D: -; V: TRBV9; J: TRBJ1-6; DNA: TGTGCCAGCAGCGTAGCTCCCAACAATCCGAATTCACCCCTCCACTTT; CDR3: CASSVAPNNPNSPLHF
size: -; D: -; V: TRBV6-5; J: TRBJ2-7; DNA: TGTGCCAGCAGCCCGGGGGCGGGACTGACCTACGAGCAGTACTTC; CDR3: CASSPGAGLTYEQYF
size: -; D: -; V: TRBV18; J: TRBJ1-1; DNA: TGTGCCAGCTCACCATTACAGGGAGAAACTGAAGCTTTCTTT; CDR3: CASSPLQGETEAFF
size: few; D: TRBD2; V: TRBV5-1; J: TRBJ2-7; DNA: TGCGCCAGCAGCTTGGGACTAGCGGATTCCTACGAGCAGTACTTC; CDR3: CASSLGLADSYEQYF